A selection of T cell receptor beta chains follows, all from one sample in a study of cytotoxic CD8 clonotypes in ibrutinib-treated CLL. Assay used: immunoSEQ multiplex PCR; TCRdb lists only in-frame clones, some missing. The sample records nearly 300,000 clones, approximately 76% being singletons. The specimen comprised PBMCs, sampled at disease progression, from a patient treated with ibrutinib. Receptor source: a human donor with chronic lymphocytic leukemia. Each CDR3 is given with its conserved first and last residue. Fields, in order: clone size, D gene, V gene, J gene, CDR3 protein, CDR3 DNA. The D gene is left open where the match is weak. Part of the rows lack a size; the others show once, few, many or a class for expanded clones.

once	TRBD2	TRBV11-1	TRBJ2-1	CASSFDRPGLAAYNEQFF	TGTGCCAGCAGCTTTGACCGCCCGGGACTAGCGGCGTACAATGAGCAGTTCTTC
-	TRBD1	TRBV5-1	TRBJ2-7	CASSYAGTAYEQYF	TGCGCCAGCAGCTACGCCGGGACAGCCTACGAGCAGTACTTC
-	-	TRBV7-2	TRBJ1-5	CASAVETGNQPQHF	TGTGCCAGCGCCGTGGAGACGGGCAATCAGCCCCAGCATTTT
-	TRBD1	TRBV2	TRBJ2-5	CASRQRGLVETQYF	TGTGCCAGCAGACAAAGGGGGCTGGTAGAGACCCAGTACTTC
-	TRBD1	TRBV19	TRBJ2-7	CASSIVGTGGISYEQYF	TGTGCCAGTAGTATAGTGGGGACAGGGGGCATAAGCTACGAGCAGTACTTC
-	-	TRBV7-9	TRBJ2-3	CASSLGLGTTQYF	TGTGCCAGCAGCTTAGGATTGGGGACTACGCAGTATTTT
once	TRBD1	TRBV2	TRBJ1-1	CASPGGFEAFF	TGTGCCAGTCCAGGGGGCTTTGAAGCTTTCTTT
-	-	TRBV6-5	TRBJ2-3	CASRDGTLDTQYF	TGTGCCAGCAGAGACGGGACTTTAGATACGCAGTATTTT
few	TRBD1	TRBV18	TRBJ2-7	CASYDRGYEQYF	TGTGCCAGCTACGACAGGGGCTACGAGCAGTACTTC
once	TRBD1	TRBV27	TRBJ2-7	CASSLRPGTGYREQYF	TGTGCCAGCAGTTTACGTCCCGGGACAGGGTACCGCGAGCAGTACTTC
-	TRBD2	TRBV2	TRBJ2-2	CASGLGTGELFF	TGTGCCAGTGGACTAGGCACCGGGGAGCTGTTTTTT
-	TRBD2	TRBV4-1	TRBJ2-5	CASSQDWTSGRARETQYF	TGCGCCAGCAGCCAAGATTGGACTAGCGGGAGGGCCCGGGAGACCCAGTACTTC
few	-	TRBV6-1	TRBJ1-6	CASGEDSYNSPLHF	TGTGCCAGTGGCGAGGACAGCTATAATTCACCCCTCCACTTT
-	-	TRBV2	TRBJ2-1	CASSEADYRDPGYNEQFF	TGTGCCAGCAGTGAAGCCGACTACCGGGACCCGGGGTACAATGAGCAGTTCTTC
-	TRBD1	TRBV5-6	TRBJ2-1	CASSAQGASYNEQFF	TGTGCCAGTAGCGCGCAGGGGGCGTCCTACAATGAGCAGTTCTTC
-	-	TRBV6-6	TRBJ2-2	CASSYYGANTGELFF	TGTGCCAGCAGTTACTACGGAGCGAACACCGGGGAGCTGTTTTTT
-	TRBD1	TRBV2	TRBJ2-5	CASRHTTGGTETQYF	TGTGCCAGCAGGCACACAACAGGGGGTACCGAGACCCAGTACTTC
-	-	TRBV6-1	TRBJ2-7	CASSAGEQYF	TGTGCCAGCAGTGCGGGCGAGCAGTACTTC
-	TRBD1	TRBV6-5	TRBJ2-7	CASRITGGYEQYF	TGTGCCAGCAGAATCACAGGGGGCTACGAGCAGTACTTC
few	TRBD2	TRBV7-8	TRBJ2-1	CASSSLRDLAGGRSEQFF	TGTGCCAGCAGCTCCTTACGAGATCTAGCGGGAGGGAGGAGTGAGCAGTTCTTC
once	-	TRBV5-8	TRBJ2-7	CASSLDRELTYEQYF	TGTGCCAGCAGCTTGGACAGGGAGCTGACCTACGAGCAGTACTTC
once	-	TRBV2	TRBJ2-2	CASRGLRRSGELFF	TGTGCCAGCAGGGGACTCCGGCGGTCCGGGGAGCTGTTTTTT
few	-	TRBV12-5	TRBJ1-6	CASGLGWSSPLHF	TGTGCTAGTGGTTTGGGCTGGAGTTCACCCCTCCACTTT
-	-	TRBV28	TRBJ2-2	CASSFQNTGELFF	TGTGCCAGCAGTTTTCAGAACACCGGGGAGCTGTTTTTT
once	-	TRBV2	TRBJ1-2	CASSEMQDNYGYTF	TGTGCCAGCAGTGAAATGCAGGATAACTATGGCTACACCTTC
-	-	TRBV18	TRBJ2-7	CASSPLFGEQYF	TGTGCCAGCTCACCCCTATTTGGCGAGCAGTACTTC
-	TRBD2	TRBV19	TRBJ2-7	CASSLAGRSYEQYF	TGTGCCAGTTCCCTAGCGGGTCGCTCCTACGAGCAGTACTTC
-	TRBD1	TRBV10-2	TRBJ1-6	CASSEPRTGGGSPLHF	TGCGCCAGCAGTGAGCCTCGGACAGGGGGCGGTTCACCCCTCCACTTT
-	-	TRBV2	TRBJ2-4	CASSVIHVAKNIQYF	TGTGCCAGCAGTGTTATACACGTAGCCAAAAACATTCAGTACTTC
-	TRBD1	TRBV5-1	TRBJ2-7	CASSPTRDRENEQYF	TGCGCCAGCAGCCCCACCCGGGACAGGGAGAACGAGCAGTACTTC
-	-	TRBV25-1	TRBJ1-4	CASRARVTHEKLFF	TGTGCCAGCAGAGCCCGGGTCACCCATGAAAAACTGTTTTTT
-	-	TRBV19	TRBJ2-7	CASSGAGSYEQYF	TGTGCCAGTAGTGGGGCAGGCTCCTACGAGCAGTACTTC
-	TRBD1	TRBV2	TRBJ2-1	CASSGTGGRNEQFF	TGTGCCAGCAGCGGGACAGGGGGCCGGAATGAGCAGTTCTTC
-	-	TRBV7-9	TRBJ1-1	CASSLGFGVEAFF	TGTGCCAGCAGCTTAGGCTTCGGGGTGGAAGCTTTCTTT
-	-	TRBV7-2	TRBJ2-7	CASSLRQGMTYEQYF	TGTGCCAGCAGCTTACGGCAGGGTATGACCTACGAGCAGTACTTC
-	-	TRBV7-3	TRBJ2-3	CASSLKPGLDRSYTDTQYF	TGTGCCAGCAGCTTAAAACCGGGACTGGATCGTTCTTACACAGATACGCAGTATTTT
-	-	TRBV5-1	TRBJ1-2	CASSQPDRPNYGYTF	TGCGCCAGCAGCCAACCCGACAGGCCCAACTATGGCTACACCTTC
once	TRBD1	TRBV4-1	TRBJ2-7	CASSPGTGGTYEQYF	TGCGCCAGCAGCCCCGGGACAGGGGGGACCTACGAGCAGTACTTC
few	-	TRBV11-3	TRBJ2-3	CASSFTTDTQYF	TGTGCCAGCAGCTTCACCACAGATACGCAGTATTTT
-	-	TRBV7-2	TRBJ2-3	CASSLGQHTDTQYF	TGTGCCAGCAGCCTCGGACAGCACACAGATACGCAGTATTTT
once	-	TRBV6-5	TRBJ1-3	CASSSYDRGNTIYF	TGTGCCAGCAGCTCCTACGACAGGGGAAACACCATATATTTT
-	TRBD2	TRBV2	TRBJ2-3	CASSGTSGRPSTDTQYF	TGTGCCAGCAGTGGGACTAGCGGGCGACCTAGCACAGATACGCAGTATTTT
-	TRBD1	TRBV15	TRBJ1-1	CATSRPHRGNTEAFF	TGTGCCACCAGCAGACCCCACAGGGGGAACACTGAAGCTTTCTTT
-	TRBD1	TRBV13	TRBJ2-1	CASSRRTGGKGSYNEQFF	TGTGCCAGCAGCCGGCGGACAGGGGGTAAGGGCTCCTACAATGAGCAGTTCTTC
-	-	TRBV9	TRBJ2-1	CASSGGEQFF	TGTGCCAGCAGCGGGGGCGAGCAGTTCTTC
once	TRBD2	TRBV7-9	TRBJ2-3	CASSSIAGEADTQYF	TGTGCCAGCAGCTCAATAGCGGGAGAGGCAGATACGCAGTATTTT
-	-	TRBV6-5	TRBJ1-5	CASSPVRGRNQPQHF	TGTGCCAGCAGTCCCGTCCGAGGGCGCAATCAGCCCCAGCATTTT
-	-	TRBV5-1	TRBJ2-7	CASSPGPPRGYEQYF	TGCGCCAGCAGCCCCGGACCCCCACGGGGCTACGAGCAGTACTTC
-	-	TRBV7-9	TRBJ1-2	CASSLHPTGYTF	TGTGCCAGCAGCTTGCACCCAACGGGCTACACCTTC
-	-	TRBV19	TRBJ1-2	CASRGVLETPDTNYGYTF	TGTGCCAGTAGGGGGGTATTAGAAACCCCCGATACTAACTATGGCTACACCTTC
-	-	TRBV6-6	TRBJ1-5	CASNPTVLYSNQPQHF	TGTGCCAGCAACCCGACAGTGCTTTATAGCAATCAGCCCCAGCATTTT
once	TRBD2	TRBV7-3	TRBJ2-3	CASSRIWLAGGIRASTDTQYF	TGTGCCAGCAGTAGAATTTGGCTAGCGGGAGGAATAAGAGCTAGCACAGATACGCAGTATTTT
-	-	TRBV10-3	TRBJ1-1	CAIREQGTTEAFF	TGTGCCATCAGGGAACAGGGAACCACTGAAGCTTTCTTT
-	TRBD1	TRBV4-3	TRBJ2-2	CASTAGGADTGELFF	TGCGCCAGCACAGCAGGGGGCGCCGACACCGGGGAGCTGTTTTTT
few	-	TRBV4-3	TRBJ1-4	CASSQDRRGGDEKLFF	TGCGCCAGCAGCCAAGATCGGAGGGGCGGGGATGAAAAACTGTTTTTT
-	-	TRBV27	TRBJ1-5	CASGYGGYQPQHF	TGTGCCAGCGGATACGGGGGGTATCAGCCCCAGCATTTT
-	-	TRBV7-2	TRBJ2-7	CASSFTPRADGEQYF	TGTGCCAGCAGCTTCACCCCCCGAGCGGACGGCGAGCAGTACTTC
few	TRBD2	TRBV4-3	TRBJ2-4	CATLSPAGEYIQYF	TGCGCCACATTAAGCCCGGCGGGAGAGTACATTCAGTACTTC
few	-	TRBV6-5	TRBJ1-2	CASTTGSYGYTF	TGTGCCAGCACCACAGGAAGCTATGGCTACACCTTC